These 32 T cell receptor beta chains were sequenced from one sample in a study of immune cell composition in non-small cell lung cancer. Profiled with immunoSEQ multiplex PCR; TCRdb holds only in-frame clones, not every one. The data contain 15,000 or so clones, roughly 66% of them seen just once; the ten biggest clones take up 7.5%. The sample comprised lung tumor tissue. Receptors were obtained from a human donor with non-small cell lung cancer.

V is TRBV7-9 and J is TRBJ1-4; D is ambiguous. This CDR3 contains 13 residues. Between the trimmed V and J ends, which lost 6 bases and 7 bases, there was a span of 12 bases. Germline V gene data show CDR1 as SEHNR and CDR2 as FQNEAQ (reference sequence). The CDR3 region has the DNA TGTGCCAGCAGGTCCAGAGGGTTTGAAAAACTGTTTTTT. Amino acid sequence: CASRSRGFEKLFF.

The rearrangement uses TRBV29-1 and TRBJ1-3; D unclear. This CDR3 has 13 residues. Germline CDR1 is SQVTM and CDR2 is ANQGSEA. CDR3 amino acids: CLATESGGNTIYF. The CDR3 nucleotides read TGCCTAGCCACGGAAAGCGGTGGAAACACCATATATTTT.

Here the CDR3 reads CASSSGTSGGAIDTQYF. The CDR3, as DNA: TGTGCCAGCAGCTCCGGGACTAGCGGGGGGGCCATAGATACGCAGTATTTT. This chain uses TRBV7-2 with TRBJ2-3, with 16 positions matching TRBD2. Trimming at V came to 4 bases and at J to 5 bases, leaving 6 bases not matched to a gene. This CDR3 is 17 amino acids long. CDR1 and CDR2 (germline): SGHTA, FQGNSA.

The gene calls are TRBV7-9 and TRBJ1-6, with 8 bases lining up with TRBD1. CDR3 size: 15 residues. After removal of 5 bases from V and 10 bases from J, the junction contained 10 bases not matched to a gene. CDR1 is SEHNR, CDR2 FQNEAQ, per germline (reference sequence). CDR3 nucleotides: TGTGCCAGCAGCCCCGGGGACAGGAGGAACTCACCCCTCCACTTT. Protein: CASSPGDRRNSPLHF.

V gene TRBV6-6 combines with J gene TRBJ2-1; tentative D call: TRBD2 (6 bases). V lost 6 bases to trimming and J lost 9 bases, with 15 bases between them. This CDR3 has 13 amino acids. In germline, CDR1 is MNHNY, CDR2 SVGAGI (reference sequence). The CDR3 protein is CASRRDHSGEQFF. The CDR3 DNA sequence: TGTGCCAGCAGGAGGGACCATAGCGGTGAGCAGTTCTTC.

The CDR3 region has the DNA TGTGCCAGCAGTGAATGGAGCGGGGGACCCACAGATACGCAGTATTTT. This translates into CASSEWSGGPTDTQYF. J is TRBJ2-3 and V is TRBV6-1; 8 bases agree with TRBD2. V lost 2 bases and J lost 2; bases outside the gene matches: 6. This CDR3 comprises 16 residues. Germline V gene lookup returns CDR1 MNHNS and CDR2 SASEGT.

The V and J genes are TRBV6-6 and TRBJ1-1; 9 bases are a match to TRBD1. Trimming at V came to 0 bases and at J to 0 bases, leaving 2 bases not matched to a gene. Per germline, CDR1 MNHNY and CDR2 SVGAGI (reference sequence). The CDR3 totals 16 residues. CDR3 sequence reads: CASSYSDRGLNTEAFF. Here the CDR3 DNA reads TGTGCCAGCAGTTACTCGGACAGGGGCTTGAACACTGAAGCTTTCTTT.

The chain uses TRBV5-1 and TRBJ2-1; TRBD1 matches 7 bases. CDR1 is SGHRS, CDR2 YFSETQ, per germline. V shed 4 bases, J shed 4 bases, and the junction held 14 bases outside the gene matches. The CDR3 consists of 17 residues. The CDR3 coding sequence is TGCGCCAGCAGCACCACGACAGGGACGCATACTTACAATGAGCAGTTCTTC. It encodes CASSTTTGTHTYNEQFF.

This chain joins TRBV11-2 and TRBJ1-5, with D hard to call. Trimming took 1 base from V and 9 from J, leaving 13 bases between them. Per germline, CDR1 SGHAT and CDR2 FQNNGV. This CDR3 has 14 residues. This CDR3 reads CASSLVPGGGPQHF. CDR3 nucleotides: TGTGCCAGCAGCTTAGTTCCGGGTGGTGGGCCCCAGCATTTT.

The chain is built from TRBV10-3 and TRBJ2-1; 7 positions match TRBD1. The CDR3 is 14 residues long. Germline CDR1 reads ENHRY; CDR2 reads SYGVKD. V lost 2 bases and J lost 7; bases outside the gene matches: 5. The CDR3 nucleotides are TGTGCCATCAGTGAGGGACAGGTTGGGAATGAGCAGTTCTTC. It is translated as CAISEGQVGNEQFF.

The chain couples TRBV9 to TRBJ1-4, with 7 bases matching TRBD1. Germline assignment: CDR1 SGDLS and CDR2 YYNGEE. This CDR3 spans 17 amino acids. V was pared by 4 bases and J by 2 bases, with 11 bases of the junction left unmatched. The CDR3 region has the DNA TGTGCCAGCAGCTCCCGGACAGGTCCGGAGACTAATGAAAAACTGTTTTTT. This encodes CASSSRTGPETNEKLFF. Filled out from reference TRBV9 and TRBJ1-4, the complete variable domain reads DSGVTQTPKHLITATGQRVTLRCSPRSGDLSVYWYQQSLDQGLQFLIQYYNGEERAKGNILERFSAQQFPDLHSELNLSSLELGDSALYFCASSSRTGPETNEKLFFGSGTQLSVL.

The chain uses TRBV9 and TRBJ1-2; TRBD1 matches at 12 bases. V gave up 7 bases and J gave up 8 bases; unmatched junction bases: 9. Germline lookup yields CDR1 SGDLS and CDR2 YYNGEE. There are 14 residues in the CDR3. The CDR3, as DNA: TGTGCCAGCGGAAGGGACAGGGGGCGGAGAGGCTACACCTTC. Protein: CASGRDRGRRGYTF. Full variable domain (remainder filled in from reference TRBV9 and TRBJ1-2): DSGVTQTPKHLITATGQRVTLRCSPRSGDLSVYWYQQSLDQGLQFLIQYYNGEERAKGNILERFSAQQFPDLHSELNLSSLELGDSALYFCASGRDRGRRGYTFGSGTRLTVV.

This clone was recorded only once. This chain joins TRBV15 and TRBJ1-2; a weak D match, TRBD1 (5 bases). Germline CDR1 is LNHNV and CDR2 is YYDKDF (reference sequence). Trimming removed 0 bases from V and 0 bases from J, with 11 bases in between. The CDR3 consists of 16 residues. The CDR3 reads CATSRDPQAANYGYTF. CDR3 DNA: TGTGCCACCAGCAGAGATCCACAGGCAGCTAACTATGGCTACACCTTC.

This sequence joins TRBV19 and TRBJ2-1, with TRBD2 matching 12 bases. Germline CDR1 LNHDA, CDR2 SQIVND (reference sequence). The CDR3 runs 17 residues. Trimming cost V 10 bases and J 12 bases; bases outside gene matches: 22. CDR3 nucleotide sequence: TGTGCCACTTCCCTCACTAGCGGGGGGTCCATCGCGCGGGGGCAGTTCTTC. This codes for CATSLTSGGSIARGQFF.

The V gene is TRBV4-1, the J gene TRBJ2-7, with TRBD2 matching over 8 bases. V gave up 2 bases and J gave up 0 bases; unmatched junction bases: 3. The CDR3 length is 15 residues. Germline V gene lookup returns CDR1 MGHRA and CDR2 YSYEKL. Here the CDR3 reads CASSQLAGGSYEQYF. CDR3 nucleotides: TGCGCCAGCAGCCAATTGGCGGGAGGCTCCTACGAGCAGTACTTC.

Only a few counts were recorded for this clone. CDR3: CASSSNPGQALNTEAFF. CDR3 sequence (DNA): TGTGCCAGTAGTTCAAATCCGGGACAGGCTCTGAACACTGAAGCTTTCTTT. The V call is TRBV19, the J call TRBJ1-1; 8 nucleotides line up with TRBD1. This CDR3 region has 17 residues. Per the germline V gene, CDR1 is LNHDA and CDR2 is SQIVND (reference sequence). V lost 5 bases and J lost 0; bases outside the gene matches: 11.

V gene TRBV14 combines with J gene TRBJ2-5; D may be TRBD2 (6 bases). There are 16 residues in the CDR3. Germline V gene data show CDR1 as SGHDN and CDR2 as FVKESK. The V gene lost 3 bases and the J gene lost 2 bases, with 16 bases spanning the gap. The CDR3 protein is CASSQPLGAGQETQYF. Here the CDR3 DNA reads TGTGCCAGCAGCCAGCCCCTGGGAGCGGGTCAAGAGACCCAGTACTTC.

The chain is built from TRBV29-1 and TRBJ2-7; TRBD1 agrees at 11 bases. Germline values: CDR1 SQVTM, CDR2 ANQGSEA. Trimming removed 6 bases from V and 3 bases from J; junction bases left unmatched: 10. The CDR3 consists of 15 residues. The CDR3 coding sequence is TGCAGCGTGACTACCTCCGGGACAGGGGGCTACGAGCAGTACTTC. Translation: CSVTTSGTGGYEQYF.

This rearrangement joins TRBV20-1 to TRBJ1-2; TRBD1 agrees at 7 bases. This CDR3 spans 11 amino acids. The junction had 14 bases not matched to a gene; V was cut back by 8 bases and J by 14 bases. Per the germline V gene, CDR1 is DFQATT and CDR2 is SNEGSKA (reference sequence). The CDR3 DNA reads TGCAGTTCTAAAGTGGAGACAGGGTGGACCTTC. As protein: CSSKVETGWTF.

This chain's CDR3 is CASSLAEGGWTDTQYF. The DNA for the CDR3 is TGTGCCAGCAGCTTGGCCGAGGGGGGGTGGACAGATACGCAGTATTTT. This chain uses TRBV5-6 with TRBJ2-3, with a weak D call TRBD2 (7 bases). Germline-derived CDR1 and CDR2 are SGHDT and YYEEEE. The CDR3 length is 16 residues. V was clipped by 0 bases and J by 3 bases, with 14 bases between them.

The sample holds a few counts of this clone. The V and J genes are TRBV7-9 and TRBJ1-2, with a tentative D call TRBD1 (5 bases). Per the germline V gene, CDR1 is SEHNR and CDR2 is FQNEAQ (reference sequence). The CDR3 consists of 11 residues. The V end lost 4 bases, the J end lost 5 bases, and 5 bases lay between the germline ends. In nucleotides, the CDR3 is TGTGCCAGCAGCTCAGGGTATGGCTACACCTTC. It yields the protein CASSSGYGYTF.

V gene TRBV19 combines with J gene TRBJ1-4; 10 bases map to TRBD1. Germline CDR1 and CDR2: LNHDA and SQIVND (reference sequence). This CDR3 is built from 14 residues. Trimming cost V 6 bases and J 7 bases; bases outside gene matches: 5. The CDR3, as DNA: TGTGCCAGTAGGACAGGGGGCAATGGTGAAAAACTGTTTTTT. Translated, it gives CASRTGGNGEKLFF.

The sample holds a few counts of this clone. The CDR3 here is CASSFDRGNTGELFF. CDR3 coding DNA: TGTGCCAGCAGTTTCGACAGGGGGAACACCGGGGAGCTGTTTTTT. The chain is built from TRBV27 and TRBJ2-2, with TRBD1 matching 8 bases. CDR1 MNHEY and CDR2 SMNVEV come from the germline V gene (reference sequence). CDR3 length: 15 amino acids. J gave up 1 base and V 3 bases, and 1 base lay outside the gene matches.

The chain recombines TRBV6-5 with TRBJ1-2; perhaps TRBD1 as D (6 bases). Germline CDR1 reads MNHEY; CDR2 reads SVGAGI. This CDR3 has 15 residues. Trimming removed 6 bases from V and 1 base from J, with 15 bases in between. The CDR3 loop reads CASSPGGAHNYGYTF. Written as DNA, the CDR3 is TGTGCCAGCAGCCCGGGGGGCGCCCATAACTATGGCTACACCTTC.

J is TRBJ1-2 and V is TRBV27, with TRBD1 as a possible D gene (6 bases). The germline CDR1 and CDR2 sequences are MNHEY and SMNVEV (reference sequence). This CDR3 has 14 amino acids. V was shortened by 5 bases and J by 5 bases, with 15 bases between the two germline ends. The CDR3 spells CASSIRRGGYGYTF. The CDR3 nucleotides are TGTGCCAGCAGTATCCGCAGGGGTGGGTATGGCTACACCTTC.

In its sample, this clone was seen a few times. V usage is TRBV5-4 and J usage is TRBJ1-3, with a weak D call TRBD1 (5 bases). V was cut by 0 bases and J by 4 bases, with 11 bases left in between. The CDR3 loop spans 15 amino acids. Germline loops: CDR1 SGHNT, CDR2 YYREEE (reference sequence). CDR3 in amino acids: CASSLGRGMGNTIYF. CDR3 coding DNA: TGTGCCAGCAGCTTGGGTAGGGGTATGGGAAACACCATATATTTT.

This clone was seen a handful of times. The V gene is TRBV6-4, the J gene TRBJ1-1; 7 bases fit TRBD1. The CDR3 spans 12 residues. Per the germline V gene, CDR1 is MRHNA and CDR2 is SNTAGT. V shed 7 bases, J shed 3 bases, and the junction held 2 bases outside the gene matches. CDR3 nucleotides: TGTGCCAGCAAGGGACAGTACACTGAAGCTTTCTTT. The encoded protein is CASKGQYTEAFF.

The chain is built from TRBV6-5 and TRBJ1-2, with TRBD1 matching 8 bases. Germline assignment: CDR1 MNHEY and CDR2 SVGAGI. The CDR3 length is 14 residues. With V trimmed by 8 bases and J by 4 bases, 9 bases remained unmatched. As DNA, the CDR3 is TGTGCCAGCCTCCGGGACAGGATTAGCTATGGCTACACCTTC. Translation: CASLRDRISYGYTF.

CDR3: CASSYWSRANTEAFF. For the CDR3, the DNA is TGTGCCAGCAGTTATTGGTCCAGGGCGAACACTGAAGCTTTCTTT. The chain links TRBV6-5 to TRBJ1-1; weak D call: TRBD1 (5 bases). Germline CDR1 MNHEY, CDR2 SVGAGI. The V gene lost 3 bases and the J gene lost 1 base, with 12 bases spanning the gap. This CDR3 contains 15 residues.

This clone was seen a few times. The chain employs TRBV27 and TRBJ2-2; no clear D gene. Looked up from germline, CDR1 is MNHEY and CDR2 is SMNVEV (reference sequence). This CDR3 contains 13 residues. Trimming left V 6 bases short and J 6 bases short, with 11 bases between. In DNA, the CDR3 is TGTGCCAGCAGCCCCGTGAGGTCCGGGGAGCTGTTTTTT. Protein sequence: CASSPVRSGELFF.

The gene calls are TRBV7-2 and TRBJ2-5, with 8 bases fitting TRBD2. Germline values: CDR1 SGHTA, CDR2 FQGNSA. CDR3 length: 15 amino acids. V lost 5 bases, J lost 4 bases, and 9 bases stayed unmatched. DNA for the CDR3: TGTGCCAGCAGCATCCCGGGGGGGGGCTTAGAGACCCAGTACTTC. Amino acids: CASSIPGGGLETQYF.

This chain uses TRBV5-1 with TRBJ1-4; D remains ambiguous. CDR1 and CDR2 from the germline V gene are SGHRS and YFSETQ. The ends were cut back, 3 bases at V and 8 bases at J, with 20 bases in the middle. CDR3 length: 16 amino acids. The CDR3 DNA is TGCGCCAGCAGCTCCTCCGGGTCGGGTCCGGCGGAAAAACTGTTTTTT. Protein product: CASSSSGSGPAEKLFF.